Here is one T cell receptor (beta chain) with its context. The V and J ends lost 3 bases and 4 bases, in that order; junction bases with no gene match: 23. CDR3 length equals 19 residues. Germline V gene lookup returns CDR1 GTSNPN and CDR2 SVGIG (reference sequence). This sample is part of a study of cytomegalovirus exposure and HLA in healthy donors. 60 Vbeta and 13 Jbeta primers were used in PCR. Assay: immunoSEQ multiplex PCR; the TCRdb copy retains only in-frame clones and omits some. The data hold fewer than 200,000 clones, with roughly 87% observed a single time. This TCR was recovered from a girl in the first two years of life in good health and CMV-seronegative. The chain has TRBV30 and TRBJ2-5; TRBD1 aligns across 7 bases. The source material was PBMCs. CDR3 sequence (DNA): TGTGCCTGGAGCCCCGTCCGATTCCTGGGCAGGGGGTCAGGAGAGACCCAGTACTTC. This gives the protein CAWSPVRFLGRGSGETQYF.